Listed below are T cell receptor beta chains from one sample, sequenced in a study of CD8+ T cells in alopecia areata. Sequencing was performed with immunoSEQ multiplex PCR; in TCRdb, only in-frame clones are kept and a portion is missing. The sample carries 150,000 to 200,000 clones, 45% to 65% recorded once. Specimen: CD4+ T cells sorted from blood, collected at week 4, from a patient treated with tofacitinib. These TCRs come from a human donor with alopecia areata. CDR3s include the opening cysteine and the closing phenylalanine or tryptophan. Rows give clone size only sometimes, using once, few, many, or a class for an expanded clone.

cdr3_aa j_call v_call clone_size
CAWSSTSGTGYGETQYF TRBJ2-5 TRBV30 NA
CASSLDGRVATEAFF TRBJ1-1 TRBV5-1 NA
CSVELAGVYNEQFF TRBJ2-1 TRBV29-1 few
CAWDHSSGYGYTF TRBJ1-2 TRBV30 NA
CSVEFPSGVYNEQFF TRBJ2-1 TRBV29-1 NA
CASSPGQGVQFF TRBJ2-1 TRBV18 few
CASSRNDEQYF TRBJ2-7 TRBV6-6 NA
CASSLDRGRGGANVLTF TRBJ2-6 TRBV5-4 NA
CASSRDYPSTDTQYF TRBJ2-3 TRBV5-1 NA
CSVFREEATHTEAFF TRBJ1-1 TRBV29-1 NA